This T cell receptor beta chain is from a study of T cells in Graves' hyperthyroidism and ophthalmopathy. Findings and limits, study-wide: The model predicted ophthalmopathy a median 6.5 months before onset.

There are 14 residues in the CDR3. Trimming took off 3 bases at V and 8 bases at J, with 13 bases between the two ends. Germline V gene lookup returns CDR1 LNHDA and CDR2 SQIVND (reference sequence). Recently diagnosed hyperthyroidism of less than 2 months' duration affected patients aged 18 to 65. Reasons for excluding patients were uncontrolled infection, other autoimmune disease, pregnancy or lactation. The PBMCs had their origin in around 10 ml of fresh peripheral blood. Details on this clonotype: Its cognate antigen is unknown.

The investigators amplified TCR beta CDR3 regions from RNA transcripts. Initially, a first-round RT-PCR of the TCR CDR3 employed the HTBI primer set. TCRdb called the multiplex PCR reads again in MiXCR, with one record for every CDR3 protein. The repertoire holds roughly 580,000 distinct CDR3 sequences, with approximately 14% as singletons. The specimen sequenced was blood. This rearrangement joins TRBV19 to TRBJ1-4; D is undetermined. This receptor was obtained from a woman in her 30s with Graves' hyperthyroidism that later progressed to Graves' ophthalmopathy. The CDR3 sequence is CASSIDGPWEKLFF. Here the CDR3 DNA reads TGTGCCAGTAGTATCGACGGACCGTGGGAAAAACTGTTTTTT.